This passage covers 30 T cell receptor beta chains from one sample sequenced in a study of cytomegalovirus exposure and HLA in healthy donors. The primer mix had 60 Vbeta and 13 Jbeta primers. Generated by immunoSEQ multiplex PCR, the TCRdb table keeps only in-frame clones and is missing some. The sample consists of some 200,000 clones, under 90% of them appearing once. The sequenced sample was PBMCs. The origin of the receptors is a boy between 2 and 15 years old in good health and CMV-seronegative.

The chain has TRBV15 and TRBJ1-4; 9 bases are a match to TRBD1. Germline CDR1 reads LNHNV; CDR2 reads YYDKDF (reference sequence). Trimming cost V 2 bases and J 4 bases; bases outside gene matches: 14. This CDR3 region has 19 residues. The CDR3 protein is CATSRISGTGTINNEKLFF. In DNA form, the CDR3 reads TGTGCCACCAGCAGAATTTCCGGGACAGGGACGATCAATAATGAAAAACTGTTTTTT.

The CDR3 region has the DNA TGTGCCAGCAGTACAGGGGTCAGCTACGAGCAGTACTTC. Its protein is CASSTGVSYEQYF. V gene TRBV2 combines with J gene TRBJ2-7, with TRBD1 matching 7 bases. V gave up 5 bases and J gave up 3 bases; unmatched junction bases: 4. The germline V gene has CDR1 SNHLY and CDR2 FYNNEI. CDR3 length: 13 residues.

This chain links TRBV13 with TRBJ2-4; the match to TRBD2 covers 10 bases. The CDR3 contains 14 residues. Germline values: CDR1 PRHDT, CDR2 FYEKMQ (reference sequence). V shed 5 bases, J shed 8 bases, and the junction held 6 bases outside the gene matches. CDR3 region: CASSPSGGADIQYF. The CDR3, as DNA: TGTGCCAGCAGCCCAAGCGGGGGGGCTGACATTCAGTACTTC. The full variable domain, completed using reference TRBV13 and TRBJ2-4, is AAGVIQSPRHLIKEKRETATLKCYPIPRHDTVYWYQQGPGQDPQFLISFYEKMQSDKGSIPDRFSAQQFSDYHSELNMSSLELGDSALYFCASSPSGGADIQYFGAGTRLSVL.

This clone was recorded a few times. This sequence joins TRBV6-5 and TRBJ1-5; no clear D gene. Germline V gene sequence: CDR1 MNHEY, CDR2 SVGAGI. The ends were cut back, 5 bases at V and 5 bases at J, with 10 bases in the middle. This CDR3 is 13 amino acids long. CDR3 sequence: CASSPTADQPQHF. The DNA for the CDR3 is TGTGCCAGCAGTCCAACAGCTGATCAGCCCCAGCATTTT.

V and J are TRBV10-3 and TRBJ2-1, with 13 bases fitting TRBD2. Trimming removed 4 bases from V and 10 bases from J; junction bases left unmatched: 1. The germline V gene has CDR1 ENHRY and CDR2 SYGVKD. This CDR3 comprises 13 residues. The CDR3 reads CAISGTSGGEQFF. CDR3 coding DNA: TGTGCCATCAGTGGGACTAGCGGGGGAGAGCAGTTCTTC.

CDR3 in DNA: TGCGCCAGCAGCCAAGAGGGGAGGGGAGCCGGCAATGAGCAGTTCTTC. Protein: CASSQEGRGAGNEQFF. V usage is TRBV4-1 and J usage is TRBJ2-1, with TRBD2 identical over 7 bases. V lost 0 bases to trimming and J lost 6 bases; unmatched junction nucleotides: 8. The CDR3 is 16 residues long. Germline V lookup: CDR1 MGHRA, CDR2 YSYEKL.

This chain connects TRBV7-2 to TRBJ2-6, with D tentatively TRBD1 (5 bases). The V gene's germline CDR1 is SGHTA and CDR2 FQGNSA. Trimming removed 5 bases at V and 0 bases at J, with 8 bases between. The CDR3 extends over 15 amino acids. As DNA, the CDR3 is TGTGCCAGCAGCCGCGGACACTCTGGGGCCAACGTCCTGACTTTC. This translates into CASSRGHSGANVLTF.

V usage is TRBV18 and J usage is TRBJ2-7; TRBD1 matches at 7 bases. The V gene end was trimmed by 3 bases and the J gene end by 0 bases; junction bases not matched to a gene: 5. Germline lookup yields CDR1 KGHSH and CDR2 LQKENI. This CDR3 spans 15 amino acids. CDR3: CASSPNRGPSYEQYF. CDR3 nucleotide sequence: TGTGCCAGCTCACCGAATAGGGGGCCCTCCTACGAGCAGTACTTC. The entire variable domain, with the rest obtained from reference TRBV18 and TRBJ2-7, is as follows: NAGVMQNPRHLVRRRGQEARLRCSPMKGHSHVYWYRQLPEEGLKFMVYLQKENIIDESGMPKERFSAEFPKEGPSILRIQQVVRGDSAAYFCASSPNRGPSYEQYFGPGTRLTVT.

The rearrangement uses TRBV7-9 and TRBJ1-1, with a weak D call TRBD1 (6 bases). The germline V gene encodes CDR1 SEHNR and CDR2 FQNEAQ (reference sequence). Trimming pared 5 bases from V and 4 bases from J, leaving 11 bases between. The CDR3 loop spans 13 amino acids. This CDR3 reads CASSREQGTEAFF. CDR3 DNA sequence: TGTGCCAGCAGCCGCGAACAGGGCACTGAAGCTTTCTTT.

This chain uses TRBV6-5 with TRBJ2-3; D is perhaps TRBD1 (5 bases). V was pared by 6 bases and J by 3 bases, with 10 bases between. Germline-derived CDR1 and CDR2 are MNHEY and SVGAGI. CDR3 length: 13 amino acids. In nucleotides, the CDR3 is TGTGCCAGCAGCCATCGGACAACAGATACGCAGTATTTT. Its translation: CASSHRTTDTQYF.

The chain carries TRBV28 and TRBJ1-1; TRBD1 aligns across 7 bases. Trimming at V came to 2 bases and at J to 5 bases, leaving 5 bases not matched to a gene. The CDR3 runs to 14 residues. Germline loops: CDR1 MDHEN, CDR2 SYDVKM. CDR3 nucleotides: TGTGCCAGCAGTTTACCCGACAGGGTGACTGAAGCTTTCTTT. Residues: CASSLPDRVTEAFF.

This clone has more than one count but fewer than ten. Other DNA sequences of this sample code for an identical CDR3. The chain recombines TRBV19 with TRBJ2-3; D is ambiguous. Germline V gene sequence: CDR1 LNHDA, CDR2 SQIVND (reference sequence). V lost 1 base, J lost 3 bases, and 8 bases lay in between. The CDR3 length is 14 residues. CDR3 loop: CASSIGTATDTQYF. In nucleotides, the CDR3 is TGTGCCAGTAGTATAGGTACAGCTACAGATACGCAGTATTTT.

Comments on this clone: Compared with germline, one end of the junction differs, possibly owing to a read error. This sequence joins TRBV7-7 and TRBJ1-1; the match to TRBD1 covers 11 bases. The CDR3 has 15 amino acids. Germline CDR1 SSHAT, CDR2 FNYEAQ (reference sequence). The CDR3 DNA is TGTGCTAGCAGCTTATCCGGGACAGGGGGACCTGAAGCTTTCTTT. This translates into CASSLSGTGGPEAFF. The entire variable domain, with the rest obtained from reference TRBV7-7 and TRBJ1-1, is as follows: GAGVSQSPRYKVTKRGQDVTLRCDPISSHATLYWYQQALGQGPEFLTYFNYEAQPDKSGLPSDRFSAERPEGSISTLTIQRTEQRDSAMYRCASSLSGTGGPEAFFGQGTRLTVV.

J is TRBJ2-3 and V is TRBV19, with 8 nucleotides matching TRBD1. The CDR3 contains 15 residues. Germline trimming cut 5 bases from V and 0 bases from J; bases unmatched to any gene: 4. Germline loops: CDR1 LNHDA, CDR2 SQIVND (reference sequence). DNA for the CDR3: TGTGCCAGTAGTCCGCGGACAGGGAGCACAGATACGCAGTATTTT. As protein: CASSPRTGSTDTQYF.

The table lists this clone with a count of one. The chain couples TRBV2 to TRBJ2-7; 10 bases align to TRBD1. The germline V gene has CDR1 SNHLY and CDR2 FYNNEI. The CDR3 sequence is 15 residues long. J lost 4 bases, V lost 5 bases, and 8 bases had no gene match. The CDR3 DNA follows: TGTGCCAGCAGTTTGAGGCCGGGACAGGGGTACGAGCAGTACTTC. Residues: CASSLRPGQGYEQYF. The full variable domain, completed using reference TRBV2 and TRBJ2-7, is EPEVTQTPSHQVTQMGQEVILRCVPISNHLYFYWYRQILGQKVEFLVSFYNNEISEKSEIFDDQFSVERPDGSNFTLKIRSTKLEDSAMYFCASSLRPGQGYEQYFGPGTRLTVT.

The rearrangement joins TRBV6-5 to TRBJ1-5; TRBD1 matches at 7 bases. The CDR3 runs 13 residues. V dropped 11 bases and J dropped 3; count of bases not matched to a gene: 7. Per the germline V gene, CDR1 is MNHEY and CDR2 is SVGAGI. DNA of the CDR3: TGTGCCGCGGGACAGCGAGACAATCAGCCCCAGCATTTT. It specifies CAAGQRDNQPQHF.

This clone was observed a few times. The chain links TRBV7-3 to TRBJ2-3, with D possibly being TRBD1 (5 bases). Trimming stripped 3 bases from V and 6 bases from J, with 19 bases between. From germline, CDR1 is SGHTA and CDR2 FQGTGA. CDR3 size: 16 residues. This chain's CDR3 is CASSFKGWAAGDTQYF. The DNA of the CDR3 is TGTGCCAGCAGCTTTAAGGGGTGGGCGGCCGGGGATACGCAGTATTTT.

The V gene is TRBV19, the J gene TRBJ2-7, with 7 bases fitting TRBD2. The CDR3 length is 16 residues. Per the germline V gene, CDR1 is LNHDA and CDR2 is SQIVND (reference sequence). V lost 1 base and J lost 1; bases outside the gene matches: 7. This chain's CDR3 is CASSIVLAEGSYEQYF. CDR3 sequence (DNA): TGTGCCAGTAGTATAGTCCTAGCGGAAGGTTCCTACGAGCAGTACTTC.

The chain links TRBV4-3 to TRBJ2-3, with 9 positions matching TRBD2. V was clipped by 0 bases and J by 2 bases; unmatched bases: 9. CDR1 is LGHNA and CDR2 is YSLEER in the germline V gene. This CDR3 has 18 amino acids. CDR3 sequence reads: CASSQDAPSGAYTDTQYF. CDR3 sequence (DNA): TGCGCCAGCAGCCAAGATGCTCCTAGCGGGGCATACACAGATACGCAGTATTTT.

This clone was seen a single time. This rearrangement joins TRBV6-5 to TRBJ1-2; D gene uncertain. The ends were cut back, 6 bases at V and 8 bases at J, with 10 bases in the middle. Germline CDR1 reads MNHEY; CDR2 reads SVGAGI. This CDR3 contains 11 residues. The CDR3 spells CASSKSGGYTF. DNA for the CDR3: TGTGCCAGCAGCAAGAGCGGGGGCTACACCTTC.

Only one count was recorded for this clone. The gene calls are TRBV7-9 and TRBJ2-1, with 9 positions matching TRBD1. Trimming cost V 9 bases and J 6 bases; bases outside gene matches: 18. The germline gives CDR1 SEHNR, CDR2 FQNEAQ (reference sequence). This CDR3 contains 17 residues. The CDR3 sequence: CASRPQGTGLRGNEQFF. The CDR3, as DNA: TGTGCCAGTAGGCCCCAAGGGACAGGGCTTCGGGGCAATGAGCAGTTCTTC.

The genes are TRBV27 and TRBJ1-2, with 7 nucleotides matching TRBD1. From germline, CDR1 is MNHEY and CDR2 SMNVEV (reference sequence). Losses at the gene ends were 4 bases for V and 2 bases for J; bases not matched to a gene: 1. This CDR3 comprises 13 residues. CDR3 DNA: TGTGCCAGCAGTTCGACAGGGAACTATGGCTACACCTTC. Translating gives CASSSTGNYGYTF.

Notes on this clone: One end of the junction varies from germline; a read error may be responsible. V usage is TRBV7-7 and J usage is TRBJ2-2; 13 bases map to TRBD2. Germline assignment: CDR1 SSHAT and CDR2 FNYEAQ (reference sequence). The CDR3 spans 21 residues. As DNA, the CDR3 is TGTGCTAGCAGCTTAAATTCTGGACTAGCGGGGGCCCAGACGGACACCGGGGAGCTGTTTTTT. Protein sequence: CASSLNSGLAGAQTDTGELFF.

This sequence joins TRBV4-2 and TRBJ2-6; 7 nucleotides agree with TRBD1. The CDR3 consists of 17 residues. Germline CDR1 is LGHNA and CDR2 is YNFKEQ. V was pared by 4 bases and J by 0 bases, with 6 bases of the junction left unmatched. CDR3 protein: CASSRDSLYSGANVLTF. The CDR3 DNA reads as TGTGCCAGCAGCCGGGACAGCTTATACTCTGGGGCCAACGTCCTGACTTTC.

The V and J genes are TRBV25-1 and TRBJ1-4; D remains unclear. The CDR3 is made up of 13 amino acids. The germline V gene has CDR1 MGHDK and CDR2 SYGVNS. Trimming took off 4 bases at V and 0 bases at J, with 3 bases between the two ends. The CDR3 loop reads CASSGATNEKLFF. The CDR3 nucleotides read TGTGCCAGCAGTGGAGCAACTAATGAAAAACTGTTTTTT.

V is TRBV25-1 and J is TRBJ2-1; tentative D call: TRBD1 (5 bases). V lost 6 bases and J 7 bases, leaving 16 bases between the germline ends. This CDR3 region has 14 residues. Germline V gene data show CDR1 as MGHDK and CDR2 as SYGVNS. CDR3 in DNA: TGTGCCAGCAGCAGACAGACGATAGAGAATGAGCAGTTCTTC. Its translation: CASSRQTIENEQFF. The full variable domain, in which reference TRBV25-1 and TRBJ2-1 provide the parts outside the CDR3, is EADIYQTPRYLVIGTGKKITLECSQTMGHDKMYWYQQDPGMELHLIHYSYGVNSTEKGDLSSESTVSRIRTEHFPLTLESARPSHTSQYLCASSRQTIENEQFFGPGTRLTVL.

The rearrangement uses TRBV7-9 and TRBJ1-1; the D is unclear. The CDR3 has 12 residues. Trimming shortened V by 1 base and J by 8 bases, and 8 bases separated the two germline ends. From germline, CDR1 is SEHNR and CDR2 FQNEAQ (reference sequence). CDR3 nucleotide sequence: TGTGCCAGCAGCTTAGGGGAGAAGGAAGCTTTCTTT. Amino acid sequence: CASSLGEKEAFF. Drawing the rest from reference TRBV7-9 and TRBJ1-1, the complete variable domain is DTGVSQNPRHKITKRGQNVTFRCDPISEHNRLYWYRQTLGQGPEFLTYFQNEAQLEKSRLLSDRFSAERPKGSFSTLEIQRTEQGDSAMYLCASSLGEKEAFFGQGTRLTVV.

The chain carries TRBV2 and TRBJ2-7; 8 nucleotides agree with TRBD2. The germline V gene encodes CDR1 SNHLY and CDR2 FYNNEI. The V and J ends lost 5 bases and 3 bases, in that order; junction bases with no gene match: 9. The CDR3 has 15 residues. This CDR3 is CASSRSYRGGYEQYF. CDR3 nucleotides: TGTGCCAGCAGTCGCTCCTACCGGGGGGGCTACGAGCAGTACTTC.

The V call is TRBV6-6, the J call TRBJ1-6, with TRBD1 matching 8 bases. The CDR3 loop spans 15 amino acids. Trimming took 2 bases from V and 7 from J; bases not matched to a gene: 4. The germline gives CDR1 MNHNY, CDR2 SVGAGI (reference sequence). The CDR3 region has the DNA TGTGCCAGCAGTTACGGGGGGACAGGCAATTCACCCCTCCACTTT. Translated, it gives CASSYGGTGNSPLHF.

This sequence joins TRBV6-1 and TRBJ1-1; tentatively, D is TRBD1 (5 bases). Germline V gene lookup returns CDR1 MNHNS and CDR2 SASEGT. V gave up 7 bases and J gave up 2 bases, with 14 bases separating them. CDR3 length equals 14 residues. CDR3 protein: CASKRQILNTEAFF. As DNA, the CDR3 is TGTGCCAGCAAGAGACAGATCTTAAACACTGAAGCTTTCTTT.